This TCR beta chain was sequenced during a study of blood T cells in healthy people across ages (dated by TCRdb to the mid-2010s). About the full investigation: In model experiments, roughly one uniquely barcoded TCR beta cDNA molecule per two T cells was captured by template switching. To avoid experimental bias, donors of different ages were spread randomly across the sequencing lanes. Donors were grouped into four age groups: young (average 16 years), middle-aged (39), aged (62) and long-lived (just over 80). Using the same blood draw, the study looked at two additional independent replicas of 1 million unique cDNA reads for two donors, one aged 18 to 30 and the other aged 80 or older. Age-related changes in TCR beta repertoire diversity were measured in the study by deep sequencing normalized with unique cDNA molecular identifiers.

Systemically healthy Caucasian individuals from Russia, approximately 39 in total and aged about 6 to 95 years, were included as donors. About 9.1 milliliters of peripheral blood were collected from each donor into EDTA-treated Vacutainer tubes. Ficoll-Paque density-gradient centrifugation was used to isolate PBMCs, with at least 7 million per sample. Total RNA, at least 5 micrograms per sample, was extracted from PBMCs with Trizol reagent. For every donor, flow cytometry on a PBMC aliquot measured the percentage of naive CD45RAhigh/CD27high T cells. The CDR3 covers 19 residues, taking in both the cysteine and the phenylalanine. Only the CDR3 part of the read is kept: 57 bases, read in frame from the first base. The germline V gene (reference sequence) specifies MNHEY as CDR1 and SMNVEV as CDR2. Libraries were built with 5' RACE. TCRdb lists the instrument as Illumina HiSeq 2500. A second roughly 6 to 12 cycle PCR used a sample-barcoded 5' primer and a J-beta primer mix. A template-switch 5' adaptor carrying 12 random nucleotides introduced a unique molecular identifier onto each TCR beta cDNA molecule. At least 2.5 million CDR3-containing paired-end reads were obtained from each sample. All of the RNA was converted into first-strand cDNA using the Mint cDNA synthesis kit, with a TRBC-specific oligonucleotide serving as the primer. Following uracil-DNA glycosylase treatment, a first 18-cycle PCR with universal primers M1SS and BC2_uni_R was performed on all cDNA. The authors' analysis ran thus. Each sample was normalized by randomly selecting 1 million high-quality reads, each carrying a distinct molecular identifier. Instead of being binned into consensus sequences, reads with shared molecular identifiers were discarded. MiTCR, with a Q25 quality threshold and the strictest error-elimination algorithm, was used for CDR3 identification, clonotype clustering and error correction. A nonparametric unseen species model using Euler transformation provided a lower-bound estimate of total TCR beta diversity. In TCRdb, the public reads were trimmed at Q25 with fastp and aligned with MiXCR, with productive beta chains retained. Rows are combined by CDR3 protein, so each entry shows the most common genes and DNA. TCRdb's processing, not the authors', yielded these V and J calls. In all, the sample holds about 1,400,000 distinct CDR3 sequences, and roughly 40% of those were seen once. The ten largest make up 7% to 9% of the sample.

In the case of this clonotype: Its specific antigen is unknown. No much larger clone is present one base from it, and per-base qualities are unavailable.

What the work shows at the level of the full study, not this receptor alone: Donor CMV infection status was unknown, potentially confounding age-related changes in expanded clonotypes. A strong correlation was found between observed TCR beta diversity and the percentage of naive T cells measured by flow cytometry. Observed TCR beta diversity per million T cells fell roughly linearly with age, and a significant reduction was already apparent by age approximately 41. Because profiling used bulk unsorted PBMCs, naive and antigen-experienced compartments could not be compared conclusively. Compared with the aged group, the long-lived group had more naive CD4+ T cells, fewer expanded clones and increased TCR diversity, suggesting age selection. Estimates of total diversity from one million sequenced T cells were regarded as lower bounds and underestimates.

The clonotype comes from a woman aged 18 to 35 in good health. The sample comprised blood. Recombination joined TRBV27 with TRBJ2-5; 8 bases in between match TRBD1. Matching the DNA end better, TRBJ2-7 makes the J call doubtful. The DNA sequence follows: TGTGCCAGCAGTTTAAAGCCACTTAACAACAGGGGGTATAGCTACGAGCAGTACTTC. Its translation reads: CASSLKPLNNRGYSYEQYF.